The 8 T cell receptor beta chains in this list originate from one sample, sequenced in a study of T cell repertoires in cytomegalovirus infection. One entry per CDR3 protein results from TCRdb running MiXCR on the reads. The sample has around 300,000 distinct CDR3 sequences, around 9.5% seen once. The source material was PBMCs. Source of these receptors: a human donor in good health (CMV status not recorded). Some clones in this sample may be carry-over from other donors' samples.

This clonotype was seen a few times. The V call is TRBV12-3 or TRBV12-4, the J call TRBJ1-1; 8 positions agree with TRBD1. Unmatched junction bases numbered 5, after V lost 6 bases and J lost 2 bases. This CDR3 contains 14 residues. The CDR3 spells CASRVQGANTEAFF. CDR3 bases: TGTGCCAGCAGGGTCCAGGGGGCAAACACTGAAGCTTTCTTT.

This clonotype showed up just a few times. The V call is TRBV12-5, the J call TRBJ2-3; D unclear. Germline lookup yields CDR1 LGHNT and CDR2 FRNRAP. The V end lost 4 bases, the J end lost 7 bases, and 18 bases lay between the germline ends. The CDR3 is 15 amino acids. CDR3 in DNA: TGTGCTAGTGGTTCATCGCAGAGAACCTGGCATACGCAGTATTTT. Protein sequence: CASGSSQRTWHTQYF.

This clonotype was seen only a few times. CDR3 region: CASSGGTGNTIYF. The CDR3, as DNA: TGTGCCAGCAGCGGTGGAACCGGAAACACCATATATTTT. V is TRBV6-6 and J is TRBJ1-3; D unclear. The CDR3 extends over 13 amino acids. V shed 6 bases and J shed 4 bases, with 10 bases lying between them. Per germline, CDR1 MNHNY and CDR2 SVGAGI (reference sequence).

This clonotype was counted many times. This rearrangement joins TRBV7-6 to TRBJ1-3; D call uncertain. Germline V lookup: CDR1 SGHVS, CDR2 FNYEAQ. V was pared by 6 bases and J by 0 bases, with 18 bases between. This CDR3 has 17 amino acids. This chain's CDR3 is CASSPRGSSSSGNTIYF. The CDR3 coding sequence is TGTGCCAGCAGTCCGCGCGGGAGTTCAAGCTCTGGAAACACCATATATTTT.

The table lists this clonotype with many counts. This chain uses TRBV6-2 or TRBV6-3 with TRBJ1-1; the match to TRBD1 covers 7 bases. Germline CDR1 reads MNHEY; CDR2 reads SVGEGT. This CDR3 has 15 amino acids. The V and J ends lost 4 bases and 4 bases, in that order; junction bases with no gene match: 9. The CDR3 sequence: CASSSPQGKGTEAFF. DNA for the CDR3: TGTGCCAGCAGTTCCCCACAGGGGAAAGGCACTGAAGCTTTCTTT.

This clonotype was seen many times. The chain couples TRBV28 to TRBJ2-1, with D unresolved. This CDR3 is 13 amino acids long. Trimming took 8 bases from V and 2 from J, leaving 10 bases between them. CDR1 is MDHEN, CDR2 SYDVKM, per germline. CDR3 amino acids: CASWSETYNEQFF. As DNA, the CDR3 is TGTGCCAGCTGGAGCGAGACCTACAATGAGCAGTTCTTC. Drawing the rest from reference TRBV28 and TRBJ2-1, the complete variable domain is DVKVTQSSRYLVKRTGEKVFLECVQDMDHENMFWYRQDPGLGLRLIYFSYDVKMKEKGDIPEGYSVSREKKERFSLILESASTNQTSMYLCASWSETYNEQFFGPGTRLTVL.

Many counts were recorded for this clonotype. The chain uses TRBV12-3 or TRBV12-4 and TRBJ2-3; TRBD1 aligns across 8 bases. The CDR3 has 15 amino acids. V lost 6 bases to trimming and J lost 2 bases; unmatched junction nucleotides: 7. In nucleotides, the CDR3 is TGTGCCAGCAGACGGACAGGGACCAACACAGATACGCAGTATTTT. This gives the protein CASRRTGTNTDTQYF.

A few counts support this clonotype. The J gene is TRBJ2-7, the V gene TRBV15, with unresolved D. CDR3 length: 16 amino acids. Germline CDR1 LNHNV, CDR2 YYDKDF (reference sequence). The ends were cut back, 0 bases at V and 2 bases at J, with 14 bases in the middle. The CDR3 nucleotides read TGTGCCACCAGCAGAGATCTAGGCCTTTCGCCCTACGAGCAGTACTTC. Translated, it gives CATSRDLGLSPYEQYF. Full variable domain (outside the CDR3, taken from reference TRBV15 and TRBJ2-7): DAMVIQNPRYQVTQFGKPVTLSCSQTLNHNVMYWYQQKSSQAPKLLFHYYDKDFNNEADTPDNFQSRRPNTSFCFLDIRSPGLGDTAMYLCATSRDLGLSPYEQYFGPGTRLTVT.